The rows below give T cell receptor beta chains drawn from one sample of a study of OX40 agonist ivuxolimab in advanced cancers. Profiled with immunoSEQ multiplex PCR; TCRdb holds only in-frame clones, not every one. The top ten hold approximately 1.9% of the sample, which has around 60,000 clones, approximately 78% seen once. Sequenced here: CD4+ or CD8+ T cells sorted from blood, sampled in a trial of the OX40 agonist ivuxolimab. These receptors originate from an adult with an advanced solid tumor such as melanoma, head and neck, liver or kidney cancer. The conserved cysteine and the conserved F or W are not part of the CDR3 here.

TRBV30	TRBJ2-7	ASGTSGTGEQY
TRBV2	TRBJ1-4	ASAPNRATNEKLF
TRBV10-1	TRBJ2-1	ASSPRSTGLHPYNEQF
TRBV7-9	TRBJ1-1	ASSYERKTAEAF
TRBV6-5	TRBJ1-1	ASSYSIGGRTEAF
TRBV6-1	TRBJ1-1	ASSSQTSLNTEAF
TRBV30	TRBJ1-5	AWSLGEGNQPQH
TRBV7-2	TRBJ1-5	ASSRQPADQPQH
TRBV7-9	TRBJ2-7	ASSPHRVYEQY
TRBV4-2	TRBJ2-7	ASSGGLAGGRYEQY
TRBV5-4	TRBJ2-7	ASSPWEGTYEQY
TRBV5-1	TRBJ2-1	ASSSQLDYNEQF
TRBV21-1	TRBJ1-2	ASSKEGAGEVRIGYT
TRBV18	TRBJ2-1	ASSDRGEYNEQF
TRBV5-5	TRBJ2-3	ASSRLTILGADTQY
TRBV10-3	TRBJ2-1	AISVPGTPEDEQF
TRBV27	TRBJ1-1	ASSLWRNTEAF
TRBV5-8	TRBJ1-1	ASSLWGGGQAF
TRBV6-5	TRBJ1-3	ASSYSLATNTIY
TRBV18	TRBJ2-2	ASSPGSPTGELF
TRBV6-5	TRBJ2-3	ASSYLRSGDTQY
TRBV2	TRBJ1-5	ASSVLGNNQPQH
TRBV11-2	TRBJ2-3	ASRSPEGNTQY
TRBV30	TRBJ1-1	AWNGDNRGRAF
TRBV28	TRBJ1-1	ASNPPRGHEAF
TRBV2	TRBJ2-7	ASSATGTGEPYEQY
TRBV5-5	TRBJ2-1	ASSLWETGTNEQF
TRBV11-3	TRBJ2-2	ASGGQGNTGELF
TRBV6-1	TRBJ1-2	ASTPREGGYGYT
TRBV18	TRBJ1-1	ASSPRVGGIAEAF
TRBV5-1	TRBJ1-2	ASSLGQGGNGYT
TRBV27	TRBJ1-1	ASSTGFGNTEAF
TRBV5-1	TRBJ2-3	ASSLRQITDTQY
TRBV29-1	TRBJ1-1	SASIQGNTEAF
TRBV7-3	TRBJ2-1	ASSLRDQYNEQF
TRBV4-2	TRBJ2-6	ASSQASSGANVLT
TRBV4-1	.	ASSQGEGSPFYYEQY
TRBV11-2	TRBJ2-1	ASSLDLTSGNEQF
TRBV9	TRBJ2-7	ASSVAGGMSSYEQY
TRBV5-4	TRBJ2-7	ASSTGTSGREVNEQY
TRBV19	TRBJ1-4	ASRDRSTNEKLF
TRBV2	TRBJ2-7	ASTGLAEPYEQY
TRBV7-2	TRBJ2-1	ASSLFPRGSGRKSEQF
TRBV5-5	TRBJ1-2	ASSLADRLYGYT
TRBV29-1	TRBJ2-1	SAQVEGGSDYNEQF
TRBV30	TRBJ2-3	AWGYLDTQY
TRBV30	TRBJ1-2	AWRGTSYGYT
TRBV15	TRBJ2-6	AARTRGANVLT
TRBV27	TRBJ1-4	ASSRTGASNEKLF
TRBV7-2	TRBJ1-1	ASSSRRTGTEAF
TRBV7-6	TRBJ1-5	ASSLETGFNQPQH